These 22 T cell receptor beta chains share one sample of origin, sequenced in a study of T cell repertoires in cytomegalovirus infection. TCRdb passed the reads through MiXCR, listing each CDR3 protein once. The data show about 260,000 distinct CDR3 sequences, roughly 13% seen once. What was sequenced was PBMCs. Every receptor here comes from a human donor in good health (CMV status not recorded). Some clones in this sample may be carry-over from other donors' samples.

This clonotype was detected a few times. The chain employs TRBV20-1 and TRBJ2-3; 11 bases map to TRBD2. The CDR3 is made up of 15 amino acids. V lost 6 bases, J lost 2 bases, and 7 bases stayed unmatched. The germline V gene has CDR1 DFQATT and CDR2 SNEGSKA (reference sequence). CDR3 DNA sequence: TGCAGTGCCTATGTAGCGGGGGGGCCCACAGATACGCAGTATTTT. Translating gives CSAYVAGGPTDTQYF.

At least ten counts were recorded for this clonotype. The chain couples TRBV29-1 to TRBJ2-7; TRBD2 aligns across 7 bases. The CDR3 runs to 17 residues. CDR1 and CDR2 (germline): SQVTM, ANQGSEA. V was pared by 5 bases and J by 0 bases, with 16 bases of the junction left unmatched. This CDR3 is CSVSGLAEPRVSYEQYF. DNA of the CDR3: TGCAGCGTTTCGGGTCTAGCGGAGCCGAGAGTCTCCTACGAGCAGTACTTC.

The gene calls are TRBV28 and TRBJ2-7; 9 bases align to TRBD2. CDR3 length: 17 residues. The ends lost 7 bases at V and 0 bases at J; junction bases unmatched: 13. Germline-derived CDR1 and CDR2 are MDHEN and SYDVKM. CDR3 region: CASTPSSSGISSYEQYF. CDR3 nucleotide sequence: TGTGCCAGCACCCCCTCCTCTAGCGGGATTAGCTCCTACGAGCAGTACTTC.

The chain links TRBV20-1 to TRBJ2-7; either TRBD1 or TRBD2 may supply D (5 bases each). CDR3 length: 15 residues. Per the germline V gene, CDR1 is DFQATT and CDR2 is SNEGSKA (reference sequence). Trimming left V 3 bases short and J 2 bases short, with 17 bases between. DNA for the CDR3: TGCAGTGCTAGTCCTCCCCCCGGGACGCCCTACGAGCAGTACTTC. Translated, it gives CSASPPPGTPYEQYF.

This chain links TRBV6-2 or TRBV6-3 with TRBJ1-2; TRBD1 might be the D (5 bases). This CDR3 region has 14 residues. The germline V and J ends were trimmed by 6 bases and 2 bases, with 13 bases remaining between them. CDR1 is MNHEY, CDR2 SVGEGT, per germline. The CDR3 sequence: CASSPTELNYGYTF. The CDR3, as DNA: TGTGCCAGCAGCCCGACAGAACTAAACTATGGCTACACCTTC.

The V and J genes are TRBV18 and TRBJ1-4; perhaps TRBD1 as D (5 bases). The CDR3 spans 16 residues. Germline assignment: CDR1 KGHSH and CDR2 LQKENI. Between the trimmed V and J ends, which lost 2 bases and 8 bases, there was a span of 18 bases. CDR3 region: CASSPGSRGRREKLFF. The CDR3 DNA follows: TGTGCCAGCTCACCAGGCTCGAGGGGACGGAGGGAAAAACTGTTTTTT.

This clonotype was seen at least ten times. This rearrangement joins TRBV7-2 to TRBJ2-7; the match to TRBD2 covers 7 bases. Germline loops: CDR1 SGHTA, CDR2 FQGNSA. Unmatched junction bases numbered 5, after V lost 3 bases and J lost 3 bases. This CDR3 has 14 residues. The CDR3 DNA reads TGTGCCAGCAGCTTGGCCGGGACTATCTACGAGCAGTACTTC. The encoded protein is CASSLAGTIYEQYF.

The chain is built from TRBV7-9 and TRBJ2-1; 8 positions match TRBD1. This CDR3 has 17 amino acids. CDR1 and CDR2 from the germline V gene are SEHNR and FQNEAQ (reference sequence). The V segment lost 6 bases and the J segment 5 bases; nucleotides outside the gene matches: 15. CDR3 sequence (DNA): TGTGCCAGCAGTAGTAATAAAGACAGGGGCGTGGACAATGAGCAGTTCTTC. It codes for CASSSNKDRGVDNEQFF.

The chain has TRBV12-3 or TRBV12-4 and TRBJ2-1; TRBD2 aligns across 8 bases. The V segment lost 3 bases and the J segment 9 bases; nucleotides outside the gene matches: 10. The CDR3 length is 15 residues. The CDR3 region is CASSLVLAGLGEQFF. CDR3 nucleotide sequence: TGTGCCAGCAGTTTGGTATTAGCGGGGCTGGGTGAGCAGTTCTTC.

This clonotype was detected ten times or more. The rearrangement joins TRBV20-1 to TRBJ2-3; D is uncertain. Germline V CDR1 and CDR2: DFQATT, SNEGSKA (reference sequence). This CDR3 region has 14 residues. V shed 3 bases and J shed 4 bases, with 14 bases lying between them. CDR3 sequence: CSARGGGGADTQYF. DNA for the CDR3: TGCAGTGCTAGGGGCGGTGGCGGCGCAGATACGCAGTATTTT.

As for this clonotype: It is unclear where the CDR3 begins or ends on the DNA, so no DNA is shown, and the CDR3 is as TCRdb lists it. V and J are TRBV7-5 and TRBJ2-1; TRBD1 is the table's D call, not checked against the DNA. TRBV7-5 constitutes a pseudogene. Ends included, the CDR3 has 17 residues. The CDR3 spells CISVSEATGGAPDEQFF.

The table lists this clonotype with many counts. V gene TRBV25-1 combines with J gene TRBJ2-3; TRBD1 agrees at 9 bases. This CDR3 is built from 15 residues. Per germline, CDR1 MGHDK and CDR2 SYGVNS. V lost 5 bases and J lost 3; bases outside the gene matches: 6. CDR3: CASSPGQGLTDTQYF. CDR3 DNA sequence: TGTGCCAGCAGTCCGGGACAGGGATTAACAGATACGCAGTATTTT.

This clonotype was observed at least ten times. The chain combines TRBV7-6 with TRBJ2-1; D could derive from TRBD1 or TRBD2 (8 bases each). The CDR3 extends over 16 amino acids. Trimming cost V 0 bases and J 9 bases, with 18 bases left between them. The germline gives CDR1 SGHVS, CDR2 FNYEAQ. CDR3 sequence (DNA): TGTGCCAGCAGCTTAGCGCTGGATAGCGGGACAGGTGAGCAGTTCTTC. Protein product: CASSLALDSGTGEQFF.

The chain couples TRBV2 to TRBJ2-1; 12 nucleotides agree with TRBD2. The CDR3 is 15 amino acids. CDR1 SNHLY and CDR2 FYNNEI come from the germline V gene. V was clipped by 6 bases and J by 7 bases; unmatched bases: 7. The CDR3 protein is CASSPTSGGWNEQFF. The CDR3 DNA reads as TGTGCCAGCAGCCCCACTAGCGGGGGGTGGAATGAGCAGTTCTTC.

This clonotype was observed at least ten times. V usage is TRBV7-2 and J usage is TRBJ2-5; D is ambiguous. Per the germline V gene, CDR1 is SGHTA and CDR2 is FQGNSA. The CDR3 extends over 15 amino acids. The V end was cut by 5 bases, the J end by 6 bases, with 19 bases between. The CDR3, as DNA: TGTGCCAGCAGCCCCGTTAAAGGCCACCTCCAGACCCAGTACTTC. Translated, it gives CASSPVKGHLQTQYF.

V is TRBV5-1 and J is TRBJ1-1; D ambiguous. Germline values: CDR1 SGHRS, CDR2 YFSETQ. Between the trimmed V and J ends, which lost 4 bases and 4 bases, there was a span of 11 bases. The CDR3 spans 13 residues. CDR3: CASSRAGSTEAFF. DNA for the CDR3: TGCGCCAGCAGCAGGGCGGGGTCCACTGAAGCTTTCTTT.

This clonotype was detected ten times or more. This sequence joins TRBV18 and TRBJ2-7; maybe TRBD1 (6 bases). The CDR3 consists of 15 residues. Germline assignment: CDR1 KGHSH and CDR2 LQKENI. Trimming took off 0 bases at V and 0 bases at J, with 9 bases between the two ends. CDR3 bases: TGTGCCAGCTCACCACCGACAGGAAACTCCTACGAGCAGTACTTC. Encoded protein: CASSPPTGNSYEQYF.

The rearrangement uses TRBV4-1 and TRBJ2-2; no clear D gene. The CDR3 has 13 amino acids. V lost 1 base to trimming and J lost 1 base, with 1 base between them. Per the germline V gene, CDR1 is MGHRA and CDR2 is YSYEKL. CDR3 bases: TGCGCCAGCAGCCAAGGGAACACCGGGGAGCTGTTTTTT. It is translated as CASSQGNTGELFF.

The sample holds a few counts of this clonotype. The rearrangement uses TRBV6-6 and TRBJ2-2, with TRBD2 matching over 10 bases. Germline V gene lookup returns CDR1 MNHNY and CDR2 SVGAGI (reference sequence). CDR3 length equals 15 residues. J lost 4 bases, V lost 6 bases, and 5 bases had no gene match. CDR3 protein: CASSYGLAVTGELFF. The CDR3 DNA reads TGTGCCAGCAGCTACGGACTAGCGGTCACCGGGGAGCTGTTTTTT.

This clonotype was recorded many times. This chain links TRBV7-2 with TRBJ2-7; 8 bases agree with TRBD2. Trimming took 4 bases from V and 12 from J; bases not matched to a gene: 14. CDR1 SGHTA and CDR2 FQGNSA come from the germline V gene. The CDR3 runs to 14 residues. The CDR3 sequence: CASSSPPLAAWPYF. CDR3 DNA: TGTGCCAGCAGCTCCCCTCCACTAGCGGCATGGCCGTACTTC.

This clonotype was detected ten times or more. The chain combines TRBV7-8 with TRBJ1-6, with D unclear. The V gene's germline CDR1 is SGHVS and CDR2 FQNEAQ. The CDR3 spans 16 residues. The V and J ends lost 0 bases and 5 bases respectively, with 11 bases between them. The CDR3 is CASSLAWLTDNSPLHF. CDR3 bases: TGTGCCAGCAGCTTAGCATGGCTAACGGATAATTCACCCCTCCACTTT.

The genes are TRBV25-1 and TRBJ1-1; 11 bases are a match to TRBD1. The CDR3 spans 16 residues. CDR1 and CDR2 (germline): MGHDK, SYGVNS. Germline trimming cut 9 bases from V and 5 bases from J; bases unmatched to any gene: 14. The CDR3 sequence: CASQEVGQGAWTEAFF. The CDR3, as DNA: TGTGCCAGTCAGGAGGTAGGACAGGGGGCTTGGACTGAAGCTTTCTTT.